The rows below give T cell receptor beta chains drawn from one sample of a study of early T cells in non-severe SARS-CoV-2 infection. MiXCR, applied by TCRdb to the 5' RACE reads, yields one record per CDR3 protein. This table has tens of thousands of distinct CDR3 sequences, 2.5% to 3.5% appearing once. Sequencing was done on a sample of whole blood. The source of these receptors is an adult who was a healthcare worker with PCR-confirmed SARS-CoV-2 infection or an uninfected control (not recorded which). Both conserved end residues are part of each CDR3. The D gene is left open where the match is weak. The size field is filled for only some rows; it gives once, few, many or a size class.

clone_size cdr3_length d_call j_call v_call cdr3_nt cdr3_aa
many 12 - TRBJ2-5 TRBV29-1 TGCAGCGTTGATCCCATCCAAGAGACCCAGTACTTC CSVDPIQETQYF
many 11 - TRBJ2-4 TRBV11-2 TGTGCCAGCAGCTCCAAAAACATTCAGTACTTC CASSSKNIQYF
many 14 TRBD2 TRBJ2-3 TRBV6-1 TGTGCCAGCAGTCCCGGACTAGCGGGAGATACGCAGTATTTT CASSPGLAGDTQYF
- 12 - TRBJ2-2 TRBV6-1 TGTGCCAGCAGTGAAAACATCGGGGAGCTGTTTTTT CASSENIGELFF
many 16 - TRBJ2-2 TRBV7-8 TGTGCCAGCAGCTTAGCGGGGATGGAGGGCGCCGGGGAGCTGTTTTTT CASSLAGMEGAGELFF
many 17 - TRBJ2-1 TRBV12-3/TRBV12-4 TGTGCCAGCAGACACCGAGGGGGGGACAGACTCTACAATGAGCAGTTCTTC CASRHRGGDRLYNEQFF
many 13 - TRBJ2-3 TRBV20-1 TGCAGTGCCACGAGAAGGGGGACAGATACGCAGTATTTT CSATRRGTDTQYF
few 14 - TRBJ2-2 TRBV2 TGTGCCAGCAAGTCTGGTTTTAACACCGGGGAGCTGTTTTTT CASKSGFNTGELFF
many 13 - TRBJ2-5 TRBV29-1 TGCAGCGTTCTAGGGGGAGCGGCCGAGACCCAGTACTTC CSVLGGAAETQYF
medium-sized 12 TRBD1 TRBJ1-6 TRBV7-9 TGTGCCAGCAGGGACAGGGAATCACCCCTCCACTTT CASRDRESPLHF
many 15 TRBD2 TRBJ2-1 TRBV6-1 TGTGCCAGCAGGACGCGGGAGGCGTCCTACAATGAGCAGTTCTTC CASRTREASYNEQFF
many 14 - TRBJ2-5 TRBV12-3/TRBV12-4 TGTGCCAGCAGTTTAGACCTCGGCCAAGAGACCCAGTACTTC CASSLDLGQETQYF
many 12 - TRBJ1-6 TRBV12-3/TRBV12-4 TGTGCCAGCAGCTTAGGAGGGATTTCACTCCACTTT CASSLGGISLHF
- 16 TRBD2 TRBJ2-2 TRBV3-1 TGTGCCAGCAGCCCAAGAGGGACTACAAGCACCGGGGAGCTGTTTTTT CASSPRGTTSTGELFF
- 15 - TRBJ1-1 TRBV12-3/TRBV12-4 TGTGCCAGCAGTTTAGCCGGGCAGGTGAACACTGAAGCTTTCTTT CASSLAGQVNTEAFF
many 16 TRBD1 TRBJ1-1 TRBV15 TGTGCCACCAGCAGAGGAGAGGGGGCGAGGAACACTGAAGCTTTCTTT CATSRGEGARNTEAFF
many 15 TRBD2 TRBJ2-5 TRBV11-2 TGTGCCAGCAGCTCCGGGACTAGCGACCCAGGGGCCCAGTACTTC CASSSGTSDPGAQYF
many 15 - TRBJ2-2 TRBV10-2 TGCGCCAGCCGAACCCAGGGGCTCAACACCGGGGAGCTGTTTTTT CASRTQGLNTGELFF
few 15 TRBD2 TRBJ2-5 TRBV14 TGTGCCAGCAGCCTACCGCGGGGGGGACAAGAGACCCAGTACTTC CASSLPRGGQETQYF
many 14 TRBD2 TRBJ2-1 TRBV7-7 TGTGCCAGCAGCACGGGACTAGCGGGGAATGAGCAGTTCTTC CASSTGLAGNEQFF
- 15 TRBD1 TRBJ2-1 TRBV20-1 TGCAGTGCGCAAAACCGGGACAGGGGCCACAATGAGCAGTTCTTC CSAQNRDRGHNEQFF
many 15 - TRBJ1-1 TRBV11-2 TGTGCCAGCAGCTTCGCACCACAGTCAGGAACTGAAGCTTTCTTT CASSFAPQSGTEAFF
many 13 - TRBJ1-1 TRBV4-1 TGCGCCAGCAGCCCCCGGACCAACACTGAAGCTTTCTTT CASSPRTNTEAFF
many 12 - TRBJ2-2 TRBV10-2 TGCGCCAGCAGTGAGGAGGGTCCTCGGCTGTTTTTT CASSEEGPRLFF